Following are 24 T cell receptor beta chains from one sample sequenced in a study of blood T cell repertoires in COVID-19. Sequencing was performed with immunoSEQ multiplex PCR; in TCRdb, only in-frame clones are kept and a portion is missing. Among more than 300,000 clones listed, 88% were seen once. Sequencing was done on a sample of PBMCs or T cells enriched from blood (not recorded which). The receptor set was obtained from a woman aged 18-35 years who had recovered from COVID-19.

The chain is built from TRBV19 and TRBJ2-5; possible D gene TRBD2, 5 bases. Trimming took off 1 base at V and 2 bases at J, with 11 bases between the two ends. Per the germline V gene, CDR1 is LNHDA and CDR2 is SQIVND (reference sequence). The CDR3 totals 15 residues. CDR3 sequence: CASSIGPGLQETQYF. The CDR3 nucleotides are TGTGCCAGTAGTATAGGGCCGGGGTTACAAGAGACCCAGTACTTC.

This chain joins TRBV27 and TRBJ1-2; 10 bases match TRBD1. CDR3 length: 15 residues. V shed 4 bases and J 6 bases; nucleotides not matched to a gene: 8. CDR1 is MNHEY, CDR2 SMNVEV, per germline (reference sequence). The CDR3 sequence is CASSSYRDRGDGYTF. CDR3 DNA sequence: TGTGCCAGCAGTTCGTACCGGGACAGGGGTGATGGCTACACCTTC.

This rearrangement joins TRBV5-6 to TRBJ1-2; D call uncertain. Trimming removed 4 bases from V and 8 bases from J, with 12 bases in between. The germline V gene encodes CDR1 SGHDT and CDR2 YYEEEE. The CDR3 totals 12 residues. The CDR3 DNA is TGTGCCAGCAGCGAGAGCAGGCCCGGCTACACCTTC. This gives the protein CASSESRPGYTF. Full variable domain (outside the CDR3, taken from reference TRBV5-6 and TRBJ1-2): DAGVTQSPTHLIKTRGQQVTLRCSPKSGHDTVSWYQQALGQGPQFIFQYYEEEERQRGNFPDRFSGHQFPNYSSELNVNALLLGDSALYLCASSESRPGYTFGSGTRLTVV.

This clone came up once. The chain carries TRBV19 and TRBJ2-1, with D perhaps TRBD2 (6 bases). Germline V gives CDR1 LNHDA, CDR2 SQIVND (reference sequence). V lost 5 bases to trimming and J lost 4 bases, with 12 bases between them. The CDR3 consists of 14 residues. CDR3 protein: CASSFRDLYNEQFF. CDR3 DNA: TGTGCCAGTAGTTTCCGGGACTTGTACAATGAGCAGTTCTTC.

The chain employs TRBV20-1 and TRBJ1-2; unclear D gene. V was trimmed by 3 bases and J by 0 bases, leaving 8 bases between them. Germline assignment: CDR1 DFQATT and CDR2 SNEGSKA (reference sequence). The length of the CDR3 is 13 residues. CDR3 coding DNA: TGCAGTGCTAGTGGCAGTCCTAACTATGGCTACACCTTC. The encoded protein is CSASGSPNYGYTF.

The J gene is TRBJ1-1, the V gene TRBV7-6, with 10 bases fitting TRBD1. Germline trimming cut 4 bases from V and 4 bases from J; bases unmatched to any gene: 12. The CDR3 loop spans 17 amino acids. Germline assignment: CDR1 SGHVS and CDR2 FNYEAQ. CDR3 sequence reads: CASSSAGTGVLGTEAFF. CDR3 sequence (DNA): TGTGCCAGCAGCTCCGCCGGGACAGGGGTGCTCGGCACTGAAGCTTTCTTT. Drawing the rest from reference TRBV7-6 and TRBJ1-1, the complete variable domain is GAGVSQSPRYKVTKRGQDVALRCDPISGHVSLYWYRQALGQGPEFLTYFNYEAQQDKSGLPNDRFSAERPEGSISTLTIQRTEQRDSAMYRCASSSAGTGVLGTEAFFGQGTRLTVV.

This sequence joins TRBV7-8 and TRBJ2-7, with TRBD1 as a possible D gene (6 bases). The CDR3 is 16 amino acids. CDR1 and CDR2 (germline): SGHVS, FQNEAQ. Deletions cut 0 bases from V and 2 bases from J, with 14 bases between. The CDR3 sequence is CASSLAGHPEAYEQYF. Written as DNA, the CDR3 is TGTGCCAGCAGCTTAGCGGGACACCCGGAGGCCTACGAGCAGTACTTC.

The chain couples TRBV28 to TRBJ1-6, with D unresolved. The CDR3 runs to 14 residues. V lost 1 base to trimming and J lost 7 bases, with 8 bases between them. The germline V gene encodes CDR1 MDHEN and CDR2 SYDVKM. In DNA, the CDR3 is TGTGCCAGCAGTTTATTACCGGGGAATTCACCCCTCCACTTT. Protein: CASSLLPGNSPLHF.

The chain couples TRBV19 to TRBJ1-3; D is ambiguous. V was trimmed by 7 bases and J by 2 bases, leaving 12 bases between them. This CDR3 comprises 14 residues. Looked up from germline, CDR1 is LNHDA and CDR2 is SQIVND (reference sequence). The CDR3 DNA follows: TGTGCCAGTACCCCCCGGACTGCTGGAAACACCATATATTTT. Protein sequence: CASTPRTAGNTIYF.

The rearrangement links TRBV9 to TRBJ2-5; 16 positions agree with TRBD2. The V and J ends lost 2 bases and 5 bases, in that order; junction bases with no gene match: 9. The CDR3 is made up of 18 amino acids. Germline CDR1 and CDR2: SGDLS and YYNGEE. The CDR3 nucleotides are TGTGCCAGCAGCGTCCATCCGGGACTAGCGGGGGGGTCCGAGACCCAGTACTTC. Residues: CASSVHPGLAGGSETQYF.

Here the CDR3 DNA reads TGTGCCAGCAGTTACCAGGTTCTATCCACAGATACGCAGTATTTT. Protein product: CASSYQVLSTDTQYF. The chain uses TRBV6-5 and TRBJ2-3, with unresolved D. Germline CDR1 MNHEY, CDR2 SVGAGI. This CDR3 has 15 amino acids. V shed 2 bases and J shed 2 bases, with 11 bases lying between them.

The chain couples TRBV7-2 to TRBJ2-3; 10 bases map to TRBD2. J was trimmed by 1 base and V by 0 bases; bases with no gene match: 4. The CDR3 is 17 residues long. CDR1 SGHTA and CDR2 FQGNSA come from the germline V gene. The CDR3 nucleotides are TGTGCCAGCAGCTTAGCCGTTACTAGCGGGGGCACAGATACGCAGTATTTT. Amino acid sequence: CASSLAVTSGGTDTQYF. Looking up the rest from reference TRBV7-2 and TRBJ2-3 gives the full variable domain: GAGVSQSPSNKVTEKGKDVELRCDPISGHTALYWYRQSLGQGLEFLIYFQGNSAPDKSGLPSDRFSAERTGGSVSTLTIQRTQQEDSAVYLCASSLAVTSGGTDTQYFGPGTRLTVL.

This chain joins TRBV10-3 and TRBJ1-2; 8 positions match TRBD1. Germline trimming cut 1 base from V and 4 bases from J; bases unmatched to any gene: 5. Looked up from germline, CDR1 is ENHRY and CDR2 is SYGVKD. The CDR3 runs to 15 residues. The CDR3 loop is CAISEYETGAYGYTF. For the CDR3, the DNA is TGTGCCATCAGTGAGTACGAGACAGGGGCCTATGGCTACACCTTC.

The rearrangement links TRBV11-3 to TRBJ2-2; 8 nucleotides align to TRBD1. The ends lost 5 bases at V and 3 bases at J; junction bases unmatched: 8. Germline assignment: CDR1 SGHNT and CDR2 YENEEA. The CDR3 totals 16 residues. CDR3 in DNA: TGTGCCAGCAGCCCCGGACAGGGCTACGACACCGGGGAGCTGTTTTTT. Translating it yields CASSPGQGYDTGELFF.

The chain carries TRBV2 and TRBJ2-3; 11 bases match TRBD2. The V gene end was trimmed by 7 bases and the J gene end by 3 bases; junction bases not matched to a gene: 9. The germline CDR1 and CDR2 sequences are SNHLY and FYNNEI. This CDR3 is 16 amino acids long. For the CDR3, the DNA is TGTGCCAGCAAGGGGCTAGCGGGGGGCTTAACAGATACGCAGTATTTT. Encoded protein: CASKGLAGGLTDTQYF.

The chain has TRBV5-3 and TRBJ2-4, with 8 nucleotides matching TRBD1. TRBV5-3 carries the ORF label, with uncertain function. The CDR3 contains 16 residues. V lost 3 bases, J lost 1 base, and 6 bases stayed unmatched. The DNA of the CDR3 is TGTGCCAGAAGCTCGACAGGGGCCTACGCCAAAAACATTCAGTACTTC. Translating gives CARSSTGAYAKNIQYF.

The chain is built from TRBV18 and TRBJ1-2; 8 bases line up with TRBD1. The CDR3 consists of 16 residues. Germline-derived CDR1 and CDR2 are KGHSH and LQKENI. With 3 bases clipped from V and 2 bases from J, the junction kept 8 bases outside the gene matches. In nucleotides, the CDR3 is TGTGCCAGCTCACCTTCCTGGACAGGGTTGAACTATGGCTACACCTTC. Its protein is CASSPSWTGLNYGYTF.

The chain uses TRBV11-3 and TRBJ2-1; possible D gene TRBD1, 5 bases. The CDR3 covers 15 residues. V lost 5 bases and J 8 bases, leaving 19 bases between the germline ends. Germline V gene lookup returns CDR1 SGHNT and CDR2 YENEEA. This chain's CDR3 is CASSHQGFGEHEQFF. In DNA form, the CDR3 reads TGTGCCAGCAGCCATCAGGGTTTTGGAGAACATGAGCAGTTCTTC.

The rearrangement links TRBV29-1 to TRBJ2-3; D unresolved. The V gene's germline CDR1 is SQVTM and CDR2 ANQGSEA. Trimming removed 3 bases from V and 8 bases from J, with 6 bases in between. The CDR3 consists of 10 residues. CDR3 sequence reads: CSVDPGTQYF. The CDR3 coding sequence is TGCAGCGTTGACCCGGGTACGCAGTATTTT.

This chain joins TRBV6-5 and TRBJ1-6; perhaps TRBD1 as D (5 bases). This CDR3 contains 15 residues. Germline V CDR1 and CDR2: MNHEY, SVGAGI. V lost 1 base and J lost 8, with 12 bases in between. CDR3 coding DNA: TGTGCCAGCAGTTACTTCGCCCGGGGGGATTCACCCCTCCACTTT. Its protein is CASSYFARGDSPLHF.

J is TRBJ2-1 and V is TRBV5-1; 7 nucleotides align to TRBD1. From germline, CDR1 is SGHRS and CDR2 YFSETQ. The CDR3 sequence is 14 residues long. The junction had 9 bases not matched to a gene; V was cut back by 4 bases and J by 8 bases. The CDR3 reads CASSLDNQGDEQFF. In DNA, the CDR3 is TGCGCCAGCAGCCTGGACAACCAGGGGGATGAGCAGTTCTTC.

The chain employs TRBV3-1 (or the pseudogene TRBV3-2) and TRBJ2-5, with TRBD1 as a possible D gene (5 bases). V dropped 1 base and J dropped 4 bases, with 7 bases sitting between them. The CDR3 length is 13 residues. The germline gives CDR1 LGHDT, CDR2 YNNKEL (reference sequence). The CDR3, as DNA: TGTGCCAGCAGCCAAGCCAGGGCAGAGACCCAGTACTTC. Translation: CASSQARAETQYF.

The chain joins TRBV20-1 to TRBJ1-1; D possibly corresponds to TRBD1 (5 bases). There are 13 residues in the CDR3. The V and J ends lost 3 bases and 1 base respectively, with 9 bases between them. Germline V gene lookup returns CDR1 DFQATT and CDR2 SNEGSKA (reference sequence). This CDR3 is CSASGGGNTEAFF. DNA for the CDR3: TGCAGTGCTAGTGGGGGGGGGAACACTGAAGCTTTCTTT.

V usage is TRBV6-5 and J usage is TRBJ2-7; 7 nucleotides line up with TRBD1. Germline CDR1 is MNHEY and CDR2 is SVGAGI. V was clipped by 1 base and J by 6 bases; unmatched bases: 9. CDR3 length equals 15 residues. CDR3 amino acids: CASSYLRGQDFEQYF. CDR3 in DNA: TGTGCCAGCAGTTACTTGAGGGGGCAAGATTTCGAGCAGTACTTC.